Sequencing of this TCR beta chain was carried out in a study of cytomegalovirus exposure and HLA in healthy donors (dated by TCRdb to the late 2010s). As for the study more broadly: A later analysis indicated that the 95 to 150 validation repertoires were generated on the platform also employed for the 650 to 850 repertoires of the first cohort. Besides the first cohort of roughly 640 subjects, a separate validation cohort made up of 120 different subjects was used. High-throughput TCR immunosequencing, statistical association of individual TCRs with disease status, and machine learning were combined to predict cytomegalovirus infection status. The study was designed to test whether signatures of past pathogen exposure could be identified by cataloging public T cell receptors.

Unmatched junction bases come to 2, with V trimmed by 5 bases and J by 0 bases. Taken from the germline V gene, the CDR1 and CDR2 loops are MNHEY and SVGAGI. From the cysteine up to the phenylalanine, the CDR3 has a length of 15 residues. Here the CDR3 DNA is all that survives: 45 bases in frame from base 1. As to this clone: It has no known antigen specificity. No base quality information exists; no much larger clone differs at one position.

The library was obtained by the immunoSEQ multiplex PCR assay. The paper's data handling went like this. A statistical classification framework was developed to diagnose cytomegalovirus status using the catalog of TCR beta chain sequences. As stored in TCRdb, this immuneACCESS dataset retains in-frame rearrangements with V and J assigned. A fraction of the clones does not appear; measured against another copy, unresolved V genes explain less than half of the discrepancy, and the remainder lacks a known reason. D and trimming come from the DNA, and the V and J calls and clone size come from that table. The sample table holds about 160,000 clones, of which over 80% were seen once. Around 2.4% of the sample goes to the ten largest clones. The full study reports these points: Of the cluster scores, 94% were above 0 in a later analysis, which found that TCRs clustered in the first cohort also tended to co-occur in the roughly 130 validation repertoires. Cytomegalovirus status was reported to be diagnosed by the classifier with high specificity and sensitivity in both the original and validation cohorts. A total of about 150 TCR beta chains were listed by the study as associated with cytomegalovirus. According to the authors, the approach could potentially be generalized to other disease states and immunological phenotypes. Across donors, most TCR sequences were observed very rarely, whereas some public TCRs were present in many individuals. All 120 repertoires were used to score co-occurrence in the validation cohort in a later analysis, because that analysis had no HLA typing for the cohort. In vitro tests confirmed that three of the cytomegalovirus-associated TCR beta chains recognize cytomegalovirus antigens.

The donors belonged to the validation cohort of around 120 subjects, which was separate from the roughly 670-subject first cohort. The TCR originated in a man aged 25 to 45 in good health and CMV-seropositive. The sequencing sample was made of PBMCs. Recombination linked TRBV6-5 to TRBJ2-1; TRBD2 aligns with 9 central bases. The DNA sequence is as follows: TGTGCCAGCAGTCTAGCGGGAAGCTCCTACAATGAGCAGTTCTTC. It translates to CASSLAGSSYNEQFF.